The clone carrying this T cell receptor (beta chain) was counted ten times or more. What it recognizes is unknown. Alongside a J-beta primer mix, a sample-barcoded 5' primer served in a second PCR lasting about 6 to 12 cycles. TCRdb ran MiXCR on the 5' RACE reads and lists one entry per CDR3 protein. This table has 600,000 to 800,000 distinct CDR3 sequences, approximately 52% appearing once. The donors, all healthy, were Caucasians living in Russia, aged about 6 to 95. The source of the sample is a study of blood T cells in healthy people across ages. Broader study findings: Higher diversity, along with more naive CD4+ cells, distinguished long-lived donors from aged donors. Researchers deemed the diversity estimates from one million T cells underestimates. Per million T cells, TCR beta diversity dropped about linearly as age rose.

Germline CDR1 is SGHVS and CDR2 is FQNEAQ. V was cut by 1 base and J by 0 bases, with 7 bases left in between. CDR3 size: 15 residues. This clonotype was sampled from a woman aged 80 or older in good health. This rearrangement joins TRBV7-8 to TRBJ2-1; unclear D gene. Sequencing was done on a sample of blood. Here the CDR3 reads CASSLVGRSYNEQFF. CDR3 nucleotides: TGTGCCAGCAGCTTAGTCGGACGCTCCTACAATGAGCAGTTCTTC. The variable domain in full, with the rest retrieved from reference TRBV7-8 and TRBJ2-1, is GAGVSQSPRYKVAKRGQDVALRCDPISGHVSLFWYQQALGQGPEFLTYFQNEAQLDKSGLPSDRFFAERPEGSVSTLKIQRTQQEDSAVYLCASSLVGRSYNEQFFGPGTRLTVL.